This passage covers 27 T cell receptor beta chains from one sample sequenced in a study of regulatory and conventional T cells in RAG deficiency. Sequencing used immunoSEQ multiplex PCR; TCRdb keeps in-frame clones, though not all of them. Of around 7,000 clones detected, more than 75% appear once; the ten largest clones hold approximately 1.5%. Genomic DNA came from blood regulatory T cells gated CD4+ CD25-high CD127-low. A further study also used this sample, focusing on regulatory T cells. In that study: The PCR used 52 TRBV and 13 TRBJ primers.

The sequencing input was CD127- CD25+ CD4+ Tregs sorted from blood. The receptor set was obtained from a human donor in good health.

CDR3 bases: TGTGCCAGCAGCTTGCAGGGGCTTACAGATACGCAGTATTTT. Translation gives CASSLQGLTDTQYF. The chain joins TRBV5-4 to TRBJ2-3; possibly TRBD1 for D (6 bases). Germline V gene lookup returns CDR1 SGHNT and CDR2 YYREEE (reference sequence). V was clipped by 1 base and J by 3 bases, with 9 bases between them. This CDR3 spans 14 amino acids.

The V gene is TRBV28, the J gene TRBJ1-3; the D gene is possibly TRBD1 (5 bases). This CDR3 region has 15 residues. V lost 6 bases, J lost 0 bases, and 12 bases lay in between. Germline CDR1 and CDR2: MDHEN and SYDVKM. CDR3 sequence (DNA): TGTGCCAGCAGCCTGGGGGGTATCTCTGGAAACACCATATATTTT. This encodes CASSLGGISGNTIYF.

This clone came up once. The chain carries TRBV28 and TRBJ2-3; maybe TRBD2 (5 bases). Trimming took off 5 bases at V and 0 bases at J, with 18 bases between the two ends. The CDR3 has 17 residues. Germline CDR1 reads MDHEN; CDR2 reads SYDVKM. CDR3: CASSLGRVDSSTDTQYF. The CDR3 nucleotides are TGTGCCAGCAGTCTAGGGCGGGTTGATTCTAGCACAGATACGCAGTATTTT.

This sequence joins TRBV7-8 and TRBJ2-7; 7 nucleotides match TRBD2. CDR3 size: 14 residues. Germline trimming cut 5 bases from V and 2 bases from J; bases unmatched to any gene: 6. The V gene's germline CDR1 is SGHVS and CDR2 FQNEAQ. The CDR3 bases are TGTGCCAGCAGCCCCGGGGGAGGGACCTACGAGCAGTACTTC. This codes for CASSPGGGTYEQYF. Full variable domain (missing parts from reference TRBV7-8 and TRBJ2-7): GAGVSQSPRYKVAKRGQDVALRCDPISGHVSLFWYQQALGQGPEFLTYFQNEAQLDKSGLPSDRFFAERPEGSVSTLKIQRTQQEDSAVYLCASSPGGGTYEQYFGPGTRLTVT.

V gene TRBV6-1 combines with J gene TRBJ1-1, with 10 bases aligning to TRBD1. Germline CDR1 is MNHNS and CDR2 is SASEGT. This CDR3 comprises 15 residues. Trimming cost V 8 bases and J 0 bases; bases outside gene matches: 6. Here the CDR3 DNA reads TGTGCCAGCCGGGACAGGGGCGCTATGAACACTGAAGCTTTCTTT. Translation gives CASRDRGAMNTEAFF.

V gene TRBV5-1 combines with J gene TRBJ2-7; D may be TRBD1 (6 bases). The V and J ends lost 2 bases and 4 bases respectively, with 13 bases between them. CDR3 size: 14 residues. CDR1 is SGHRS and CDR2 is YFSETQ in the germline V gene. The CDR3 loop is CASSFRSGQYEQYF. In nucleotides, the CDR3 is TGCGCCAGCAGCTTTCGCTCCGGACAGTACGAGCAGTACTTC. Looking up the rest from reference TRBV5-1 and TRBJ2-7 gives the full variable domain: KAGVTQTPRYLIKTRGQQVTLSCSPISGHRSVSWYQQTPGQGLQFLFEYFSETQRNKGNFPGRFSGRQFSNSRSEMNVSTLELGDSALYLCASSFRSGQYEQYFGPGTRLTVT.

The CDR3 coding sequence is TGTGCCAGTAGCAGGGACAGGGGGTACCATGAGCAGTTCTTC. Translated: CASSRDRGYHEQFF. This chain uses TRBV19 with TRBJ2-1, with 11 bases aligning to TRBD1. Germline loops: CDR1 LNHDA, CDR2 SQIVND (reference sequence). The V gene end was trimmed by 6 bases and the J gene end by 8 bases; junction bases not matched to a gene: 6. The CDR3 covers 14 residues.

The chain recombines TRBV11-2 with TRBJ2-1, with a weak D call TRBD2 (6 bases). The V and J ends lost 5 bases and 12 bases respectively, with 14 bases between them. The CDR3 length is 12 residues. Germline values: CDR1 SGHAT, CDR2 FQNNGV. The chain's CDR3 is CASSPQASVQFF. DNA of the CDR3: TGTGCCAGCAGCCCCCAGGCTAGCGTGCAGTTCTTC. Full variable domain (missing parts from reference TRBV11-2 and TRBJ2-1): EAGVAQSPRYKIIEKRQSVAFWCNPISGHATLYWYQQILGQGPKLLIQFQNNGVVDDSQLPKDRFSAERLKGVDSTLKIQPAKLEDSAVYLCASSPQASVQFFGPGTRLTVL.

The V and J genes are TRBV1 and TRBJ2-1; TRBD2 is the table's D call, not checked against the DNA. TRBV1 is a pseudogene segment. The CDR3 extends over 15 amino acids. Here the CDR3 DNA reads TGCACCAGCAGCCGGGGGGGAGTGTCTTTAAATGAGCAGTTCTTC. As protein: CTSSRGGVSLNEQFF.

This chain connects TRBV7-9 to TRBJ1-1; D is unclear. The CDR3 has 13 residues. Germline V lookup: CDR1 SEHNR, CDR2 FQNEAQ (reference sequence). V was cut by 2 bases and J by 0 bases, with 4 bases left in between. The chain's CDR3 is CASSLQVNTEAFF. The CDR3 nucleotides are TGTGCCAGCAGCTTACAGGTGAACACTGAAGCTTTCTTT.

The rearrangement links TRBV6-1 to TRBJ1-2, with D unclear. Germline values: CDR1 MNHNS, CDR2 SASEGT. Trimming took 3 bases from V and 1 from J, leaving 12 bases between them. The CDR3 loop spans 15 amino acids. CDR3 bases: TGTGCCAGCAGTGACTTTTCACATTTTAACTATGGCTACACCTTC. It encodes CASSDFSHFNYGYTF.

The CDR3 reads CASSIQGQGTYEQYF. In DNA, the CDR3 is TGTGCCAGTAGTATTCAGGGGCAGGGAACCTACGAGCAGTACTTC. The gene calls are TRBV19 and TRBJ2-7; TRBD1 might be the D (6 bases). From germline, CDR1 is LNHDA and CDR2 SQIVND (reference sequence). V dropped 3 bases and J dropped 2 bases, with 14 bases sitting between them. The CDR3 consists of 15 residues.

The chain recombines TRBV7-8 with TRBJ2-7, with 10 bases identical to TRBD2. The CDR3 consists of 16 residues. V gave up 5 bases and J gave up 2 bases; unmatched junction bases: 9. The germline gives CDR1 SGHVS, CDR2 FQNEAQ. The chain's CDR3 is CASSTLAGGPPYEQYF. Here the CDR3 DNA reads TGTGCCAGCAGCACCTTAGCGGGGGGCCCTCCCTACGAGCAGTACTTC.

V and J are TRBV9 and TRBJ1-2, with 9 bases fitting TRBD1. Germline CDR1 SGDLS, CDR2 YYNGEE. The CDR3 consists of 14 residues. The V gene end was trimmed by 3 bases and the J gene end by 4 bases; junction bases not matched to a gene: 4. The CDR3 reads CASSGQGGGYGYTF. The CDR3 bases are TGTGCCAGCAGCGGACAGGGGGGAGGCTATGGCTACACCTTC.

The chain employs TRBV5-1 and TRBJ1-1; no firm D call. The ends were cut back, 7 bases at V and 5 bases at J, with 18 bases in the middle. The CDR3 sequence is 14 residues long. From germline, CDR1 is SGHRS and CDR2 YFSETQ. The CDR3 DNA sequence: TGCGCCAGCGGATCGGGGTTTCTAGGTACTGAAGCTTTCTTT. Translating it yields CASGSGFLGTEAFF.

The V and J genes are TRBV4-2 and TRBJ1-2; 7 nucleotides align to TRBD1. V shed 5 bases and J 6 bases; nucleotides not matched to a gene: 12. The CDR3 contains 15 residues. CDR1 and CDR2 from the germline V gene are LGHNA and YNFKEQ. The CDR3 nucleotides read TGTGCCAGCAGCGCCCGACAGGGACCCTTTAATGGCTACACCTTC. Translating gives CASSARQGPFNGYTF.

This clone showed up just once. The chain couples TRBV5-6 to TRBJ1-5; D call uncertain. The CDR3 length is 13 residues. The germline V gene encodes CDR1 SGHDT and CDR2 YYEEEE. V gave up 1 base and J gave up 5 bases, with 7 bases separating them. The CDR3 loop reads CASSLSSDQPQHF. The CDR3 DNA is TGTGCCAGCAGCTTGAGTTCAGATCAGCCCCAGCATTTT.

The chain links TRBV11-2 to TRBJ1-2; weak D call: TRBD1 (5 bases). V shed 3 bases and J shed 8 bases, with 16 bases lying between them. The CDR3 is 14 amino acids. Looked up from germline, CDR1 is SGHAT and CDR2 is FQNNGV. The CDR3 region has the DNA TGTGCCAGCAGCTTGGCTGGGGGGTCGGGCGGCTACACCTTC. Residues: CASSLAGGSGGYTF.

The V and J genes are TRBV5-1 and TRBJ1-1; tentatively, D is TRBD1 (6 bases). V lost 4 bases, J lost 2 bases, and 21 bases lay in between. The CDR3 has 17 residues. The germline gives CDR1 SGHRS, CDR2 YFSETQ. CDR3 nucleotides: TGCGCCAGCAGCCCATCCAGAAGGGGGACACCCAACACTGAAGCTTTCTTT. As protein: CASSPSRRGTPNTEAFF.

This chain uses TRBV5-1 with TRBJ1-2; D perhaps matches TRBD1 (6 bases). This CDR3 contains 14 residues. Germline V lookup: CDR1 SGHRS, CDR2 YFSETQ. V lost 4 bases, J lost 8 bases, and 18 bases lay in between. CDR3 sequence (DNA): TGCGCCAGCAGCCCCGGAACGGGGGGCTGGGGCTACACCTTC. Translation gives CASSPGTGGWGYTF.

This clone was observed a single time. DNA for the CDR3: TGTGCCAGTAGCCAAGGGACAGGCTGGGCGAATTCACCCCTCCACTTT. Translation gives CASSQGTGWANSPLHF. The chain couples TRBV19 to TRBJ1-6; 8 nucleotides agree with TRBD1. From germline, CDR1 is LNHDA and CDR2 SQIVND (reference sequence). The CDR3 consists of 16 residues. Losses at the gene ends were 6 bases for V and 7 bases for J; bases not matched to a gene: 11. Combining the CDR3 with reference TRBV19 and TRBJ1-6 gives the whole variable domain DGGITQSPKYLFRKEGQNVTLSCEQNLNHDAMYWYRQDPGQGLRLIYYSQIVNDFQKGDIAEGYSVSREKKESFPLTVTSAQKNPTAFYLCASSQGTGWANSPLHFGNGTRLTVT.

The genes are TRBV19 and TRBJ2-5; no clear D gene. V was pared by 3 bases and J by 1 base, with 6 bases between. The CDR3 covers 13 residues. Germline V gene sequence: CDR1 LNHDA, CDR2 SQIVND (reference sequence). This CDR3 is CASSIRLQETQYF. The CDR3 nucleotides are TGTGCCAGTAGTATCAGGCTCCAAGAGACCCAGTACTTC.

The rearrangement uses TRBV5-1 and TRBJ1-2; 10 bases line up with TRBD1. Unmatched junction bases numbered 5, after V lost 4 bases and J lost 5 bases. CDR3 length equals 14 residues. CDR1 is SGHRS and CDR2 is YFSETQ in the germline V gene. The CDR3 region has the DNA TGCGCCAGCAGCGCCGGGACAGGGGTTTATGGCTACACCTTC. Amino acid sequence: CASSAGTGVYGYTF. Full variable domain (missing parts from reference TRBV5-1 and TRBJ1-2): KAGVTQTPRYLIKTRGQQVTLSCSPISGHRSVSWYQQTPGQGLQFLFEYFSETQRNKGNFPGRFSGRQFSNSRSEMNVSTLELGDSALYLCASSAGTGVYGYTFGSGTRLTVV.

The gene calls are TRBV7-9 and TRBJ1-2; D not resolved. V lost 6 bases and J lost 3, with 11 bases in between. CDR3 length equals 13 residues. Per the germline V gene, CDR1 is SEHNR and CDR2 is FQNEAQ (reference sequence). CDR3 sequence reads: CASSSRFDYGYTF. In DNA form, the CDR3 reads TGTGCCAGCAGTTCCCGGTTTGACTATGGCTACACCTTC.

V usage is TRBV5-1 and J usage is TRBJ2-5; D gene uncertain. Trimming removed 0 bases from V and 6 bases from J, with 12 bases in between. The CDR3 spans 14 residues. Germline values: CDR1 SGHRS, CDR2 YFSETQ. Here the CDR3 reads CASSLELSWKTQYF. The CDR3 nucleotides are TGCGCCAGCAGCTTGGAGCTTAGCTGGAAGACCCAGTACTTC.

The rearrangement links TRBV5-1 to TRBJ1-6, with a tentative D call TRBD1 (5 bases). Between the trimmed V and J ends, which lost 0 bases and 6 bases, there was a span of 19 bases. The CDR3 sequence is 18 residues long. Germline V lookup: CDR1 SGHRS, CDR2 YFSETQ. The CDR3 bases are TGCGCCAGCAGCTTGGCCGCCAGGGTAGGGGTTGGTAATTCACCCCTCCACTTT. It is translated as CASSLAARVGVGNSPLHF.

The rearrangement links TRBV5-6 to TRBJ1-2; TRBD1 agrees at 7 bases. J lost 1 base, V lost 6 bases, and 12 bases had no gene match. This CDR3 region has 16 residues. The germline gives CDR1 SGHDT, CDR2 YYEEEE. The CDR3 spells CASTQRGRNYNYGYTF. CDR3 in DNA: TGTGCCAGCACCCAAAGGGGGCGGAACTATAACTATGGCTACACCTTC.